Listed here are 17 T cell receptor beta chains from one sample, sequenced in a study of cytomegalovirus exposure and HLA in healthy donors. The PCR made use of 60 Vbeta and 13 Jbeta primers. Measured with immunoSEQ multiplex PCR; TCRdb has only the in-frame clones, and not every one. Of about 120,000 clones detected, approximately 8% appear once; the ten largest clones hold 5% to 6.5%. Sequenced: PBMCs. Receptor source: a middle-aged woman in good health and CMV-seropositive.

The V call is TRBV19, the J call TRBJ1-1; D unclear. CDR3 size: 11 residues. CDR1 is LNHDA, CDR2 SQIVND, per germline (reference sequence). The V end lost 3 bases, the J end lost 4 bases, and 3 bases lay between the germline ends. CDR3 amino acids: CASSMSTEAFF. Written as DNA, the CDR3 is TGTGCCAGTAGTATGAGCACTGAAGCTTTCTTT.

This sequence joins TRBV10-3 and TRBJ1-2; a weak D match, TRBD1 (5 bases). Germline-derived CDR1 and CDR2 are ENHRY and SYGVKD. Deletions cut 0 bases from V and 7 bases from J, with 6 bases between. This CDR3 contains 12 residues. DNA for the CDR3: TGTGCCATCAGTGAGTCCAGGGTTGGCTACACCTTC. Its protein is CAISESRVGYTF.

This sequence joins TRBV18 and TRBJ2-7; D may be TRBD2 (5 bases). Trimming stripped 0 bases from V and 2 bases from J, with 8 bases between. The germline V gene encodes CDR1 KGHSH and CDR2 LQKENI. CDR3 length equals 14 residues. CDR3 loop: CASSPPSDPYEQYF. DNA for the CDR3: TGTGCCAGCTCACCACCTAGCGACCCCTACGAGCAGTACTTC.

This clone was picked up one time. The chain has TRBV7-9 and TRBJ1-3; TRBD1 might be the D (6 bases). Germline V gene sequence: CDR1 SEHNR, CDR2 FQNEAQ (reference sequence). Between the trimmed V and J ends, which lost 2 bases and 0 bases, there was a span of 8 bases. There are 15 residues in the CDR3. As DNA, the CDR3 is TGTGCCAGCAGCTTAACAGGGACCTCTGGAAACACCATATATTTT. It translates to CASSLTGTSGNTIYF.

The rearrangement joins TRBV7-6 to TRBJ1-5, with 9 bases that match TRBD1. Germline V gives CDR1 SGHVS, CDR2 FNYEAQ. Losses at the gene ends were 1 base for V and 1 base for J; bases not matched to a gene: 11. There are 19 residues in the CDR3. The CDR3 DNA reads as TGTGCCAGCAGCTTAGGAACAGGGGGCCGAGATCCCAGCAATCAGCCCCAGCATTTT. Translation: CASSLGTGGRDPSNQPQHF.

V and J are TRBV19 and TRBJ1-1; the D gene is possibly TRBD1 (6 bases). The V gene lost 1 base and the J gene lost 5 bases, with 17 bases spanning the gap. Germline lookup yields CDR1 LNHDA and CDR2 SQIVND (reference sequence). The CDR3 is 16 amino acids. The chain's CDR3 is CASSIGPGGPRTEAFF. The DNA of the CDR3 is TGTGCCAGTAGTATAGGCCCGGGGGGCCCTAGGACTGAAGCTTTCTTT. Full variable domain (rest looked up from reference TRBV19 and TRBJ1-1): DGGITQSPKYLFRKEGQNVTLSCEQNLNHDAMYWYRQDPGQGLRLIYYSQIVNDFQKGDIAEGYSVSREKKESFPLTVTSAQKNPTAFYLCASSIGPGGPRTEAFFGQGTRLTVV.

In this sample, this clone turned up a few times. The genes are TRBV6-5 and TRBJ2-5; 8 nucleotides agree with TRBD1. Germline CDR1 and CDR2: MNHEY and SVGAGI. The V and J ends lost 0 bases and 2 bases, in that order; junction bases with no gene match: 2. The length of the CDR3 is 15 residues. The CDR3 loop is CASSYSGQGQETQYF. CDR3 coding DNA: TGTGCCAGCAGTTACTCAGGACAGGGTCAAGAGACCCAGTACTTC.

This clone appeared a few times. The chain couples TRBV6-6 to TRBJ1-5; TRBD1 matches at 9 bases. In germline, CDR1 is MNHNY, CDR2 SVGAGI (reference sequence). V lost 7 bases to trimming and J lost 4 bases; unmatched junction nucleotides: 2. This CDR3 is 13 amino acids long. The CDR3 protein is CASTGTGNQPQHF. The CDR3 coding sequence is TGTGCCAGCACCGGGACAGGGAATCAGCCCCAGCATTTT.

The V and J genes are TRBV15 and TRBJ2-5; the D gene is possibly TRBD1 (6 bases). V lost 2 bases to trimming and J lost 13 bases, with 17 bases between them. The CDR3 is made up of 13 amino acids. Germline CDR1 reads LNHNV; CDR2 reads YYDKDF (reference sequence). The DNA for the CDR3 is TGTGCCACCAGCAGACTAACAGGGTCGACGGTGTACTTC. Its protein is CATSRLTGSTVYF.

This clone was counted between two and nine times. The chain is built from TRBV6-1 and TRBJ1-1, with D hard to call. From germline, CDR1 is MNHNS and CDR2 SASEGT. V lost 1 base and J lost 9, with 9 bases in between. The CDR3 contains 12 residues. CDR3 in DNA: TGTGCCAGCAGTGAAGACAGTCAGAAAGCTTTCTTT. Protein product: CASSEDSQKAFF.

This clone is labeled as medium-sized. V usage is TRBV6-1 and J usage is TRBJ1-5, with D possibly being TRBD1 (5 bases). The CDR3 runs 17 residues. Trimming shortened V by 1 base and J by 0 bases, and 13 bases separated the two germline ends. The germline CDR1 and CDR2 sequences are MNHNS and SASEGT. The CDR3 nucleotides are TGTGCCAGCAGTGAAGGGGGGGGATGGTATAGCAATCAGCCCCAGCATTTT. Residues: CASSEGGGWYSNQPQHF.

The gene calls are TRBV2 and TRBJ2-3; 8 bases align to TRBD2. Germline V gene lookup returns CDR1 SNHLY and CDR2 FYNNEI. Unmatched junction bases numbered 8, after V lost 8 bases and J lost 4 bases. This CDR3 is 14 amino acids long. Written as DNA, the CDR3 is TGTGCCAGCTACGGGACTAGTTCCCCAGATACGCAGTATTTT. Its protein product is CASYGTSSPDTQYF. The entire variable domain, with the rest obtained from reference TRBV2 and TRBJ2-3, is as follows: EPEVTQTPSHQVTQMGQEVILRCVPISNHLYFYWYRQILGQKVEFLVSFYNNEISEKSEIFDDQFSVERPDGSNFTLKIRSTKLEDSAMYFCASYGTSSPDTQYFGPGTRLTVL.

V and J are TRBV19 and TRBJ1-2; D gene ambiguous. This CDR3 is built from 12 residues. CDR1 and CDR2 from the germline V gene are LNHDA and SQIVND (reference sequence). The V and J ends lost 4 bases and 8 bases respectively, with 11 bases between them. The CDR3 region is CASSRLPWGYTF. The CDR3 DNA reads as TGTGCCAGTAGTAGACTCCCGTGGGGCTACACCTTC.

This clone was observed a few times. The CDR3 DNA is TGTGCCAGCAGTGAAGTTAGGGCGTCAGGGGGCTTGGGCGGGGAGCTGTTTTTT. Its translation is CASSEVRASGGLGGELFF. J is TRBJ2-2 and V is TRBV2; the match to TRBD1 covers 8 bases. V trimming: 1 base; J trimming: 7 bases; junction bases outside the gene matches: 14. The CDR3 is 18 amino acids. Per the germline V gene, CDR1 is SNHLY and CDR2 is FYNNEI. The complete variable domain, with remaining parts taken from reference TRBV2 and TRBJ2-2, reads EPEVTQTPSHQVTQMGQEVILRCVPISNHLYFYWYRQILGQKVEFLVSFYNNEISEKSEIFDDQFSVERPDGSNFTLKIRSTKLEDSAMYFCASSEVRASGGLGGELFFGEGSRLTVL.

This clone was found a few times. This chain links TRBV5-1 with TRBJ2-2; a possible D gene is TRBD1 (6 bases). The CDR3 length is 15 residues. Germline CDR1 SGHRS, CDR2 YFSETQ. V was cut by 2 bases and J by 1 base, with 9 bases left in between. CDR3 coding DNA: TGCGCCAGCAGCTTAACAGGGCGGAACACCGGGGAGCTGTTTTTT. It translates to CASSLTGRNTGELFF.

This sequence joins TRBV28 and TRBJ2-7; 8 bases line up with TRBD1. V lost 5 bases, J lost 3 bases, and 9 bases stayed unmatched. Germline loops: CDR1 MDHEN, CDR2 SYDVKM. The CDR3 is made up of 15 amino acids. DNA for the CDR3: TGTGCCAGCAGTCCCTCCGGGACAGGAAGCTACGAGCAGTACTTC. Translated: CASSPSGTGSYEQYF.

In its sample, this clone was seen a few times. The chain carries TRBV4-1 and TRBJ2-2; possibly TRBD1 for D (5 bases). Germline assignment: CDR1 MGHRA and CDR2 YSYEKL. Trimming pared 3 bases from V and 4 bases from J, leaving 12 bases between. The CDR3 runs to 15 residues. The CDR3 sequence: CASSHLDSLTGELFF. CDR3 nucleotides: TGCGCCAGCAGCCACTTAGACAGTCTCACCGGGGAGCTGTTTTTT.